The clone carrying this T cell receptor beta chain has more than one count but fewer than ten. At one end the junction does not follow the germline gene, possibly because of a read error. As to time point: newly diagnosed GD, antithyroid drugs for less than 3 months. Isolated PBMC RNA provided the starting material for the TCR library. This CDR3 contains 18 residues. Germline assignment: CDR1 MNHEY and CDR2 SMNVEV (reference sequence). This entry comes from a study of regulatory T cells in long-lasting Graves disease. Assembly of TCR beta libraries relied on iRepertoire HTBI primers together with Arm-PCR of CDR3 regions. TCRdb itself ran the multiplex PCR reads through MiXCR, one entry per CDR3 protein. Seen here are roughly 500,000 distinct CDR3 sequences, approximately 12% observed once, and the top ten hold roughly a tenth. These same data were also listed under a study on T cells in Graves' hyperthyroidism and ophthalmopathy. That report notes: The HTBI set primed first-round TCR CDR3 RT-PCR.

The chain employs TRBV27 and TRBJ2-7; 7 nucleotides align to TRBD2. This clonotype originated in a man younger than 45 with Graves disease. Sequences were derived from peripheral blood mononuclear cells (PBMCs), sampled at new diagnosis, from a patient treated with antithyroid drugs. The CDR3 bases are TGTGCCAGCAGTTCCCTAGGTGGCGGGAGAAAGGCATCCTACGAGCAGCACTTC. Residues: CASSSLGGGRKASYEQHF.